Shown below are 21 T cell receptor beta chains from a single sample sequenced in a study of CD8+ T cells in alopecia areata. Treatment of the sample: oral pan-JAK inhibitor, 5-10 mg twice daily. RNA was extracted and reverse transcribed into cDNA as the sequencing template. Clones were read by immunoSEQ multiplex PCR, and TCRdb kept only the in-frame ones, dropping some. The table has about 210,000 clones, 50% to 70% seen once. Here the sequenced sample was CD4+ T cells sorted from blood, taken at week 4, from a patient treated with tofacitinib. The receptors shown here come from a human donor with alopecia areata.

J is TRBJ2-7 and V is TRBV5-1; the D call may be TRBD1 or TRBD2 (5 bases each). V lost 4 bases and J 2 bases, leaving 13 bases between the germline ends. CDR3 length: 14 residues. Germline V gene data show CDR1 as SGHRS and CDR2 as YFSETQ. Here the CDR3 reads CASSPMGPAYEQYF. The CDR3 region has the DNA TGCGCCAGCAGCCCTATGGGACCCGCCTACGAGCAGTACTTC.

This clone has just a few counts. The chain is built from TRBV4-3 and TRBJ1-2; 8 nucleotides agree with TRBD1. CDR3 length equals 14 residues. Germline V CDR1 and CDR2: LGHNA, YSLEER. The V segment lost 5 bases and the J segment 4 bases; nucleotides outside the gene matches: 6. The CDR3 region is CASSYTGGGYGYTF. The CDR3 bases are TGCGCCAGCAGCTACACAGGGGGTGGCTATGGCTACACCTTC.

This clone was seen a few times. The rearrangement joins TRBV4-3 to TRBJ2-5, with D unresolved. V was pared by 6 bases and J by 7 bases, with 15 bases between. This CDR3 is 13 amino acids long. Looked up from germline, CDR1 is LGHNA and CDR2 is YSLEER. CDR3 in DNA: TGCGCCAGCAGTCCATCGAGCGAGGCGACCCAGTACTTC. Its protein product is CASSPSSEATQYF.

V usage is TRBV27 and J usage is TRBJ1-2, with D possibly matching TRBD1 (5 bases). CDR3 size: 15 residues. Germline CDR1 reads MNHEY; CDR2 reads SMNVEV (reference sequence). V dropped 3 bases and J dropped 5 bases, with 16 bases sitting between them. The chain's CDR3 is CASSFSSGPQYGYTF. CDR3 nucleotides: TGTGCCAGCAGTTTCTCCTCGGGACCCCAATATGGCTACACCTTC.

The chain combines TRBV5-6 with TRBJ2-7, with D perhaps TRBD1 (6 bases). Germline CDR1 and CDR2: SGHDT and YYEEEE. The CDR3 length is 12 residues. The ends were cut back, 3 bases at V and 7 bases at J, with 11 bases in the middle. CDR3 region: CASSYGTKEQYF. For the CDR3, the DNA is TGTGCCAGCAGCTATGGGACAAAAGAGCAGTACTTC.

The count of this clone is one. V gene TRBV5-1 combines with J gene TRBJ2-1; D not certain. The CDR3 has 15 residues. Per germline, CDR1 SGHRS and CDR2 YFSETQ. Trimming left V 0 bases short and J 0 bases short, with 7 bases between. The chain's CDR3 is CASSLDKTSYNEQFF. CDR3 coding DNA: TGCGCCAGCAGCTTGGACAAGACCTCCTACAATGAGCAGTTCTTC.

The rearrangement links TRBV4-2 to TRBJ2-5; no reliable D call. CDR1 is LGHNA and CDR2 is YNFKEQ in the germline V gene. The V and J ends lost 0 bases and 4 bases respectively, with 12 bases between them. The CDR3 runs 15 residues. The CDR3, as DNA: TGTGCCAGCAGCCAAGAAGGTTCTGTTCGAGAGACCCAGTACTTC. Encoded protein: CASSQEGSVRETQYF.

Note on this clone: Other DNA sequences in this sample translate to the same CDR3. DNA of the CDR3: TGCGCCAGCAGTCCTCAGAACACCGGGGAGCTGTTTTTT. It specifies CASSPQNTGELFF. The chain has TRBV4-3 and TRBJ2-2; no clear D. The germline CDR1 and CDR2 sequences are LGHNA and YSLEER. Trimming left V 6 bases short and J 1 base short, with 6 bases between. The length of the CDR3 is 13 residues.

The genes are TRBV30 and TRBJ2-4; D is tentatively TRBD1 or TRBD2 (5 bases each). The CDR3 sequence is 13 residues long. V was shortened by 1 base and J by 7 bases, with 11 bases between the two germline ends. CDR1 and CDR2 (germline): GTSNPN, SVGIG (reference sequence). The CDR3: CAWSGRDANIQYF. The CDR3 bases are TGTGCCTGGAGTGGAAGGGACGCGAACATTCAGTACTTC.

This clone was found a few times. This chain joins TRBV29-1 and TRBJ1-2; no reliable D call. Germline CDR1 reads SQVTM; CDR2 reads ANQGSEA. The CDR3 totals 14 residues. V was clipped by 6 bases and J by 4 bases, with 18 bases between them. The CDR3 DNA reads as TGCAGCGTCCTTGGTTCGGCAGGTTCCTATGGCTACACCTTC. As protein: CSVLGSAGSYGYTF.

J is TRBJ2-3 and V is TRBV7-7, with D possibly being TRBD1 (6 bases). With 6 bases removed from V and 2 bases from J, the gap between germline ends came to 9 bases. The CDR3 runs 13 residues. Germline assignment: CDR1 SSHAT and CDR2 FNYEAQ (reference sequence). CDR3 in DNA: TGTGCCAGCAGTAGGGGGATCACAGATACGCAGTATTTT. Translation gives CASSRGITDTQYF.

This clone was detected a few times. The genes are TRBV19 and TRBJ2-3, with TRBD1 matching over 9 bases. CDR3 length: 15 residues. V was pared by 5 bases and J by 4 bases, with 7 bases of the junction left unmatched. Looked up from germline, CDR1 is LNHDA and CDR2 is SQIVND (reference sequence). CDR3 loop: CASSPGTGQADTQYF. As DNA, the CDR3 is TGTGCCAGTAGTCCCGGGACAGGGCAGGCAGATACGCAGTATTTT. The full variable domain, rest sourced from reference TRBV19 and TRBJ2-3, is DGGITQSPKYLFRKEGQNVTLSCEQNLNHDAMYWYRQDPGQGLRLIYYSQIVNDFQKGDIAEGYSVSREKKESFPLTVTSAQKNPTAFYLCASSPGTGQADTQYFGPGTRLTVL.

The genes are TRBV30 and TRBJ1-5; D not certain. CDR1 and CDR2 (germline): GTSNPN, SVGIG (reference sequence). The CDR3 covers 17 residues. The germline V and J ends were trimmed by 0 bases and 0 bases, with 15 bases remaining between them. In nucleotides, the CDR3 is TGTGCCTGGAGTGTAGGGTCAGTACAAGATAGCAATCAGCCCCAGCATTTT. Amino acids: CAWSVGSVQDSNQPQHF.

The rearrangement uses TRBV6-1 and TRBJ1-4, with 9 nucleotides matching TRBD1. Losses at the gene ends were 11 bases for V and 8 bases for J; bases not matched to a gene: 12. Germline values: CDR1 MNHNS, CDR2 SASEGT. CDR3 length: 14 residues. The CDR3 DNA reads TGTGCCTCAAACCCGGGACAGGGAGGCGAAAAACTGTTTTTT. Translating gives CASNPGQGGEKLFF.

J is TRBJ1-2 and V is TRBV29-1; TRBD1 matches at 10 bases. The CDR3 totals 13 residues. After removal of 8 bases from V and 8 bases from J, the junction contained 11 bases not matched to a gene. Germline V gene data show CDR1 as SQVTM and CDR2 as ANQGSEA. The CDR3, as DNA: TGCAGCCTACCAATGGGGACAGGGGAAGGCTACACCTTC. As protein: CSLPMGTGEGYTF.

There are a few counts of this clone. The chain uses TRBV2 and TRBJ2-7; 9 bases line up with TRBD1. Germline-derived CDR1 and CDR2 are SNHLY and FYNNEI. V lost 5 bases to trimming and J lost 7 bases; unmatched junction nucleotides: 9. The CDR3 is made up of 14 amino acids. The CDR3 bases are TGTGCCAGCAGTCGGGACAGGGTAGTTGGTGAGCAGTACTTC. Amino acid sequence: CASSRDRVVGEQYF.

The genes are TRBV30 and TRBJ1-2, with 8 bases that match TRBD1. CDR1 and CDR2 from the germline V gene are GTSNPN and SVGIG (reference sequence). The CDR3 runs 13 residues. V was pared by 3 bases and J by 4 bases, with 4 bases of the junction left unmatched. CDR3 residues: CAWSSDRAYGYTF. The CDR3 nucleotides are TGTGCCTGGAGCTCGGACAGGGCCTATGGCTACACCTTC.

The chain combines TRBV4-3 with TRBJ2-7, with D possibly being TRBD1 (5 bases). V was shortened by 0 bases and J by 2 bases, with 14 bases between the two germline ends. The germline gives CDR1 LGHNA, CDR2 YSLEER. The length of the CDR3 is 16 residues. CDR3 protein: CASSQEDSTGPYEQYF. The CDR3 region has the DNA TGCGCCAGCAGCCAAGAAGATAGTACAGGACCCTACGAGCAGTACTTC.

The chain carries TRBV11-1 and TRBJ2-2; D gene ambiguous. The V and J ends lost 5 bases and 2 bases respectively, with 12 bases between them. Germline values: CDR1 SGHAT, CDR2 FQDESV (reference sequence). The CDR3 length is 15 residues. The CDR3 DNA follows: TGTGCCAGCAGCCTCGGCCCTCTTAACACCGGGGAGCTGTTTTTT. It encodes CASSLGPLNTGELFF.

For the CDR3, the DNA is TGTGCCAGCAGTGAAGGAGGGAGTCGGTACTATGGCTACACCTTC. Its protein is CASSEGGSRYYGYTF. The chain joins TRBV25-1 to TRBJ1-2; unclear D gene. Per the germline V gene, CDR1 is MGHDK and CDR2 is SYGVNS. The CDR3 is made up of 15 amino acids. V gave up 2 bases and J gave up 3 bases, with 13 bases separating them.

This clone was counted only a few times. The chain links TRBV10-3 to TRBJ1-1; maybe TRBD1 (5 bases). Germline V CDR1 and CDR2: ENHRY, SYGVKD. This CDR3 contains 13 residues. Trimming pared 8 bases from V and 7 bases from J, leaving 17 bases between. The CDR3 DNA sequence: TGTGCCATCCGTTCGTTGGGGGTGAGTGAAGCTTTCTTT. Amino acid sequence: CAIRSLGVSEAFF.